Here is one T cell receptor beta chain with its context. The antigen remains unidentified. The CDR3 contains 13 residues. CDR1 SQVTM and CDR2 ANQGSEA come from the germline V gene. Trimming shortened V by 3 bases and J by 4 bases, and 13 bases separated the two germline ends. TCRdb reprocessed the reads via MiXCR and lists one record per CDR3 protein. The table includes approximately 49,000 distinct CDR3 sequences, around a fifth detected once. This record belongs to a study of T cell repertoires in cytomegalovirus infection. Study information: Well-studied HLA-B-restricted epitopes and recently identified HLA-C-restricted epitopes of CMV were both used in the study. CMV infection together with matching HLA type was indicated by public TCR beta signatures. Study-level findings and limits: Summed frequency of public TCR beta families distinguished CMV carriers with the relevant HLA. HLA-C-restricted CMV clonotypes gave the most frequent clonotype in two of eight donors.

Specimen: CD8+ T cells from cultured PBMCs, collected from culture after CMV antigen stimulation. This clonotype was sampled from a human donor in good health (CMV status not recorded). Some clones in this sample may be carry-over from other donors' samples. V is TRBV29-1 and J is TRBJ2-7; possibly TRBD2 for D (5 bases). CDR3: CSVEGMEDYEQYF. The CDR3 bases are TGCAGCGTTGAGGGGATGGAGGATTACGAGCAGTACTTC.